This TCR beta chain is from a study of T cell changes during pregnancy in multiple sclerosis. Sequencing used immunoSEQ multiplex PCR; TCRdb keeps in-frame clones, though not all of them. The sample consists of about 51,000 clones, roughly 93% of them appearing once. Trimming left V 2 bases short and J 9 bases short, with 10 bases between. The CDR3 sequence is 12 residues long. Germline-derived CDR1 and CDR2 are MNHEY and SVGAGI. The specimen comprised peripheral blood, sampled in the second trimester of pregnancy. This clonotype was sampled from a female donor with multiple sclerosis, enrolled in a pregnancy study. The chain is built from TRBV6-5 and TRBJ2-5; D may be TRBD2 (6 bases). Written as DNA, the CDR3 is TGTGCCAGCAGTTACCCCTCGGGGGCCCAGTACTTC. Its protein product is CASSYPSGAQYF.